The clone carrying this T cell receptor (beta chain) has at least ten counts. Its antigen remains unknown. This specimen comes from a study of cytomegalovirus exposure and HLA in healthy donors. For the study at large: About 200 million T cells yielded 117 million unique TCR beta sequences in earlier analysis.

Primers: 60 Vbeta forward and 13 Jbeta reverse. Sequencing was performed with immunoSEQ multiplex PCR; in TCRdb, only in-frame clones are kept and a portion is missing. The table lists about 130,000 clones, around 74% of them singletons. Study findings and constraints: Presence/absence analysis assumed near-uniform sequencing depth across donors.

Sequencing was carried out using PBMCs. The origin of this receptor is a woman aged 45-65 years in good health and CMV-seropositive.

The CDR3 protein is CASSRTGAPYEQYF. The CDR3 DNA is TGTGCCAGCAGCCGTACAGGGGCTCCCTACGAGCAGTACTTC. The chain uses TRBV6-6 and TRBJ2-7; 7 bases agree with TRBD1. Germline CDR1 and CDR2: MNHNY and SVGAGI (reference sequence). V dropped 6 bases and J dropped 2; count of bases not matched to a gene: 7. The CDR3 totals 14 residues.